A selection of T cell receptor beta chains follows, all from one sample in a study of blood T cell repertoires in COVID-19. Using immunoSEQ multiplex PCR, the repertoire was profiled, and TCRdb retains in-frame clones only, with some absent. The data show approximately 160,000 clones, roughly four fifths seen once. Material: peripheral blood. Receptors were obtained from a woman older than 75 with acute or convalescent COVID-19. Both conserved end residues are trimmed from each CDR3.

CDR3 protein: ASSLNWDRENEQF; V gene: TRBV5-1
CDR3 protein: ASSYGQGAAKNIQY; V gene: TRBV6-6
CDR3 protein: ASSQASGGATDTQY; V gene: TRBV4-3
CDR3 protein: ATTGSEKLF; V gene: TRBV19
CDR3 protein: ASSQGQSHFGYEQY; V gene: TRBV6-2/TRBV6-3
CDR3 protein: AGGGRRRNEQF; V gene: TRBV7-8
CDR3 protein: ASSQYGTVSGNTIY; V gene: TRBV3-1/TRBV3-2
CDR3 protein: ASRLYHGQMNTEAF; V gene: TRBV21-1
CDR3 protein: ASSLGVGGYGYT; V gene: TRBV7-8
CDR3 protein: ASSPGVSYEQY; V gene: TRBV7-2
CDR3 protein: ASSALPKLGGYT; V gene: TRBV6-5
CDR3 protein: ASSWSYTGELF; V gene: TRBV12-3/TRBV12-4
CDR3 protein: ASSLIQANQPQH; V gene: TRBV7-8
CDR3 protein: ASSRTSGSTDTQY; V gene: TRBV18
CDR3 protein: ASSEPGSGNTIY; V gene: TRBV5-1
CDR3 protein: ASSFGTANNQPQH; V gene: TRBV7-2
CDR3 protein: ASTPGGNNEKLF; V gene: TRBV6-2/TRBV6-3
CDR3 protein: ASSFIGSGANVLT; V gene: TRBV7-3
CDR3 protein: ASSASGTPNTGELF; V gene: TRBV9
CDR3 protein: ASSFGGFGQPQH; V gene: TRBV7-8
CDR3 protein: ASSSWLLRDLYNEQF; V gene: TRBV7-8
CDR3 protein: ASSLEGRATDTQY; V gene: TRBV5-1
CDR3 protein: ASSLAGPGGTEQY; V gene: TRBV28
CDR3 protein: AWNSNYGTEAF; V gene: TRBV30
CDR3 protein: ASSQTGGHGYGYT; V gene: TRBV7-2
CDR3 protein: ASSGQTGANVLT; V gene: TRBV2
CDR3 protein: ASSFLYEQY; V gene: TRBV5-8
CDR3 protein: ASSSGLRLGNSPLH; V gene: TRBV3-1/TRBV3-2
CDR3 protein: ASSQFSGGDRATDTQY; V gene: TRBV4-3
CDR3 protein: ASKPDRNNYGYT; V gene: TRBV6-5
CDR3 protein: ASSGGGGANQPQH; V gene: TRBV28
CDR3 protein: ASSLGTSGPVGIQY; V gene: TRBV7-2
CDR3 protein: ASRDPWEGRIEKLF; V gene: TRBV2
CDR3 protein: ASSVGLAGGSPGELF; V gene: TRBV9
CDR3 protein: ASSPRTEAF; V gene: TRBV7-6
CDR3 protein: ASTAGPGQGASRYEQY; V gene: TRBV27
CDR3 protein: ASSDAGDGYT; V gene: TRBV6-1
CDR3 protein: ASSYSGTGIFETQY; V gene: TRBV5-1
CDR3 protein: ASSLTGTGDQPQH; V gene: TRBV6-5
CDR3 protein: SVEGPGLHQYEQY; V gene: TRBV29-1
CDR3 protein: ASSDLSGIDTGELF; V gene: TRBV25-1